What follows is one T cell receptor beta chain and its context. Its matching antigen is unknown. This sample is part of a study of T-cell memory formation after mild COVID-19. The overall study: Across donors, TCR clusters were largely donor specific. Overall study results and limits: Among contracting clones, CD4+ were mainly CM/EM and CD8+ enriched in EMRA. Certain responding clones were present in pre-infection memory, suggesting participation of cross-reactive memory.

In germline, CDR1 is SGHTA, CDR2 FQGTGA. This CDR3 contains 14 residues. Trimming at V came to 8 bases and at J to 6 bases, leaving 8 bases not matched to a gene. Sample barcodes and UMIs were carried by the TCR alpha and TCR beta cDNA libraries that 5'RACE generated with constant-segment primers. TCRdb independently ran MiXCR on the 5' RACE reads; one entry per CDR3 protein. Of 400,000 to 500,000 distinct CDR3 sequences in the sample, 20% were seen once. The sequenced sample was PBMCs or a T cell subset sorted from them (not recorded which). The V and J genes are TRBV7-3 and TRBJ2-3; 10 bases match TRBD2. This sequence originates from an adult woman who had mild COVID-19 (a few samples of this study predate the infection). Cell type and time point are not known. CDR3 nucleotide sequence: TGTGCCAGCGGTAGCGGGGGGCCGGGGGATACGCAGTATTTT. It codes for CASGSGGPGDTQYF.